This T cell receptor (beta chain) was found in a study of blood T cell repertoires in COVID-19. As for the study in general: Italy, Spain and the United States were the sources of the convalescent and acute COVID-19 samples. T cells, B-cell-depleted T cells, or PBMCs provided the cDNA or gDNA that served as material.

Deletions cut 6 bases from V and 1 base from J, with 9 bases between. The germline gives CDR1 MDHEN, CDR2 SYDVKM. The CDR3 totals 13 residues. Study processing details: Reference gene primers were amplified, and this amplification served to estimate nucleated cell counts. Clones were sequenced by immunoSEQ multiplex PCR, and TCRdb holds only the in-frame ones, with some missing. V and J calls and clone size are as listed in that table; D and trimming were resolved from the DNA. Of 70,000 to 90,000 clones in the sample, approximately 74% were seen once. The sequenced sample was peripheral blood. The V call is TRBV28, the J call TRBJ1-2; TRBD1 is a possible D gene (6 bases). The source of this sequence is a human donor with acute or convalescent COVID-19. The donor label of this sample is uncertain. CDR3 sequence: CASRSGVNYGYTF. The CDR3 bases are TGTGCCAGCAGGTCAGGGGTTAACTATGGCTACACCTTC.